Below, one TCR beta chain is given with its context. The antigen is undetermined. This entry comes from a study of cytomegalovirus exposure and HLA in healthy donors. Study background: The same platform was used for the roughly 130 validation repertoires as for the approximately 670 first-cohort repertoires, as reported in a later analysis.

This CDR3 spans 12 amino acids. Germline values: CDR1 SGHDN, CDR2 FVKESK. Trimming took 5 bases from V and 7 from J, leaving 9 bases between them. Overall study results and limits: In the 130 or so validation repertoires, a later analysis found that first-cohort TCR clusters tended to co-occur. Reports described diagnosis of cytomegalovirus status by the classifier as highly specific and sensitive. Investigators reported around 150 TCR beta chains as tied to cytomegalovirus.

TCRdb's copy holds only in-frame clones and misses some; the assay was immunoSEQ multiplex PCR. The sample has about 70,000 clones; 80% to 95% are singletons. The sequence came from a man between 18 and 29 years old in good health and CMV-seropositive. This chain links TRBV14 with TRBJ1-5; no firm D call. Sequences were obtained from PBMCs. The CDR3 spells CASSFGLQPQHF. For the CDR3, the DNA is TGTGCCAGCAGCTTCGGGTTACAGCCCCAGCATTTT. Full variable domain (rest looked up from reference TRBV14 and TRBJ1-5): EAGVTQFPSHSVIEKGQTVTLRCDPISGHDNLYWYRRVMGKEIKFLLHFVKESKQDESGMPNNRFLAERTGGTYSTLKVQPAELEDSGVYFCASSFGLQPQHFGDGTRLSIL.